The 3 T cell receptor beta chains presented below share a single source sample, sequenced in a study of T cell repertoires in cytomegalovirus infection. These receptors' antigens are unknown. TCRdb reprocessed the reads with MiXCR, giving one entry per CDR3 protein. The table includes 100,000 to 150,000 distinct CDR3 sequences, roughly a quarter detected once. Sequencing was performed on PBMCs, sequenced either directly or after in vitro stimulation (not recorded which). All receptors come from a human donor in good health (CMV status not recorded). Some clones in this sample may be carry-over from other donors' samples.

This clonotype was seen many times. The genes are TRBV7-2 and TRBJ1-2; D gene uncertain. Germline CDR1 SGHTA, CDR2 FQGNSA. The CDR3 sequence is 14 residues long. Trimming took off 1 base at V and 8 bases at J, with 14 bases between the two ends. CDR3 coding DNA: TGTGCCAGCAGCTTAGATGGGCTGCGGTACGGCTACACCTTC. Amino acids: CASSLDGLRYGYTF.

This clonotype was picked up many times. The gene calls are TRBV7-2 and TRBJ2-2; perhaps TRBD2 as D (6 bases). The V end lost 2 bases, the J end lost 3 bases, and 16 bases lay between the germline ends. Germline V gene lookup returns CDR1 SGHTA and CDR2 FQGNSA. The CDR3 length is 17 residues. CDR3 nucleotides: TGTGCCAGCAGCTTATTTAGCCGGGACTCCTACACCGGGGAGCTGTTTTTT. It specifies CASSLFSRDSYTGELFF.

Only a few counts were recorded for this clonotype. The chain employs TRBV27 and TRBJ2-5; D not certain. The CDR3 is 15 amino acids. Trimming took off 3 bases at V and 1 base at J, with 12 bases between the two ends. The germline gives CDR1 MNHEY, CDR2 SMNVEV (reference sequence). In DNA, the CDR3 is TGTGCCAGCAGTTTTATCCCACCTAGCCAAGAGACCCAGTACTTC. Protein sequence: CASSFIPPSQETQYF.